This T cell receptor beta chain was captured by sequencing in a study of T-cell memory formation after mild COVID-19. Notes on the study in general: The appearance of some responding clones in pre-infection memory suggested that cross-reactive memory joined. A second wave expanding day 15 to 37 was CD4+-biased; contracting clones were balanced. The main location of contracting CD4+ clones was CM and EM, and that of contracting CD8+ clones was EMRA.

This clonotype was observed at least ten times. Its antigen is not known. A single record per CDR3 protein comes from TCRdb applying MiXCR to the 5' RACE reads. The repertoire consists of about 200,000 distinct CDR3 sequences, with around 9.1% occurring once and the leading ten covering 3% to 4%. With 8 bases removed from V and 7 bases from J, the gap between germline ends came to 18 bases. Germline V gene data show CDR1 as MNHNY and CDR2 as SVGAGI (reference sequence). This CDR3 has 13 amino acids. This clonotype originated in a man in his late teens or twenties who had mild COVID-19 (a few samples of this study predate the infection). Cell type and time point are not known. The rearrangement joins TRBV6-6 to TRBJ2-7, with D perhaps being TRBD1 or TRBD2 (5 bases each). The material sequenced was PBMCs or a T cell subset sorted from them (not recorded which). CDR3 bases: TGTGCCAGCCGGGTCGGGACGGGCTTGGAGCAGTACTTC. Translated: CASRVGTGLEQYF.